This T cell receptor beta chain was identified in a study of cytomegalovirus exposure and HLA in healthy donors. Study-level results: Analysis performed later found approximately 17,000 TCR beta sequences associated with HLA alleles at 0.05 false discovery rate. Earlier findings revealed that most TCR beta V segments proved productive either about 87% or about 30% of the time.

CDR3 length: 17 amino acids. Trimming took off 3 bases at V and 4 bases at J, with 21 bases between the two ends. The germline V gene has CDR1 SNHLY and CDR2 FYNNEI. The PCR used 60 Vbeta and 13 Jbeta primers. Profiling relied on immunoSEQ multiplex PCR, and the TCRdb table lists in-frame clones only, not all of them. The sample lists some 200,000 clones, roughly 10% seen once, with 1% to 1.5% in the top ten. Points on this clone: What it binds is unknown.

This rearrangement joins TRBV2 to TRBJ1-1; D might be TRBD1 (5 bases). The sequence came from a woman aged 25 to 39 in good health and CMV-seropositive. Sequences were obtained from PBMCs. The CDR3 bases are TGTGCCAGCAGTGAGCAGGGCGCCTGGTTCGTTAGCACTGAAGCTTTCTTT. Its protein product is CASSEQGAWFVSTEAFF.